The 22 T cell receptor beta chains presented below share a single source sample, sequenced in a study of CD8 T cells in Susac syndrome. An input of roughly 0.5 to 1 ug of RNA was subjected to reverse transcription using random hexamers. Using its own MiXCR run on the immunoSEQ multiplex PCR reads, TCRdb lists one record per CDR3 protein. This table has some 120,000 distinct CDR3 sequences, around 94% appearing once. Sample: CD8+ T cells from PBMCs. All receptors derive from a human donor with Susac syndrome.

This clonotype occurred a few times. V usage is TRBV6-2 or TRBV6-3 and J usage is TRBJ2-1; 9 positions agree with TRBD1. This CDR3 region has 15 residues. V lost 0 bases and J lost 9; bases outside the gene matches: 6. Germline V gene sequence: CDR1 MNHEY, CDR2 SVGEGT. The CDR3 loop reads CASSYSRDRVREQFF. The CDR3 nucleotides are TGTGCCAGCAGTTACTCACGGGACAGGGTTCGTGAGCAGTTCTTC.

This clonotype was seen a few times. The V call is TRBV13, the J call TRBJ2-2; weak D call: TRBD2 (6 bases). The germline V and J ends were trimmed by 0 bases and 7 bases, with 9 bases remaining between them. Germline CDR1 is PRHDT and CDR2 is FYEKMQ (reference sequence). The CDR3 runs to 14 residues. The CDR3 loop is CASSLGGSVGELFF. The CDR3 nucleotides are TGTGCCAGCAGCTTAGGCGGGAGTGTCGGGGAGCTGTTTTTT. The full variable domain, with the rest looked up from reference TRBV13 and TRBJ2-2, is AAGVIQSPRHLIKEKRETATLKCYPIPRHDTVYWYQQGPGQDPQFLISFYEKMQSDKGSIPDRFSAQQFSDYHSELNMSSLELGDSALYFCASSLGGSVGELFFGEGSRLTVL.

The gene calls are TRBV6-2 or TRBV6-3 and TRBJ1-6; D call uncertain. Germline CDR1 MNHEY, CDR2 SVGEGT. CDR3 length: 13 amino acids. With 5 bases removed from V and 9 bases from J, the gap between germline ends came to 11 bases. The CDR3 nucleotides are TGTGCCAGCAGTCCCGAGATAGTTTCACCCCTCCACTTT. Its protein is CASSPEIVSPLHF.

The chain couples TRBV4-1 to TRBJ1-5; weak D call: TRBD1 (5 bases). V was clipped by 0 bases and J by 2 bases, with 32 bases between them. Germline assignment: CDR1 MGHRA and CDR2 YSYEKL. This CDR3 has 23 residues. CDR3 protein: CASSQEPLFNRQGRSEGNQPQHF. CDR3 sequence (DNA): TGCGCCAGCAGCCAAGAACCTCTGTTCAATCGCCAGGGAAGATCAGAGGGCAATCAGCCCCAGCATTTT.

The CDR3 coding sequence is TGTGCCAGCAGTTACGGAGGGGGGGTGGGACAGGGGATTTATGGCTACACCTTC. Translated: CASSYGGGVGQGIYGYTF. The chain employs TRBV6-5 and TRBJ1-2, with 10 bases matching TRBD1. This CDR3 comprises 18 residues. Germline V CDR1 and CDR2: MNHEY, SVGAGI. Trimming took 2 bases from V and 5 from J; bases not matched to a gene: 14.

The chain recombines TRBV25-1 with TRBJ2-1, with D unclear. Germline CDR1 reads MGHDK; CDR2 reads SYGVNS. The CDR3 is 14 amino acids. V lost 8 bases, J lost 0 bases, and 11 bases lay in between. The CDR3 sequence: CASEPTYSYNEQFF. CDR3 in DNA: TGTGCCAGCGAACCGACATACTCCTACAATGAGCAGTTCTTC.

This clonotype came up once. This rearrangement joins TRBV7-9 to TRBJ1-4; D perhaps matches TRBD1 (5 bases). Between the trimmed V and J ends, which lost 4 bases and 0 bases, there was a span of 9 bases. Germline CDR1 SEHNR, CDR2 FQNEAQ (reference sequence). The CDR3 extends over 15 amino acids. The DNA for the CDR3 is TGTGCCAGCAGCTGGAGGGGCGCAACTAATGAAAAACTGTTTTTT. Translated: CASSWRGATNEKLFF.

CDR3 residues: CASSRGGENTEAFF. The CDR3 nucleotides are TGTGCCAGCAGCCGAGGAGGGGAGAACACTGAAGCTTTCTTT. V gene TRBV13 combines with J gene TRBJ1-1; possibly TRBD1 for D (5 bases). Germline CDR1 PRHDT, CDR2 FYEKMQ (reference sequence). The CDR3 spans 14 residues. The V and J ends lost 5 bases and 1 base respectively, with 11 bases between them.

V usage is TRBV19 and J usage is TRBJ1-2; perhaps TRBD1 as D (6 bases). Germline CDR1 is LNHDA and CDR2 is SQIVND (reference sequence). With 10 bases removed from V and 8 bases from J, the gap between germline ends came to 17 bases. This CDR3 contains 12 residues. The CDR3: CATPNEGDGYTF. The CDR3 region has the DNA TGTGCCACCCCTAATGAGGGGGACGGCTACACCTTC.

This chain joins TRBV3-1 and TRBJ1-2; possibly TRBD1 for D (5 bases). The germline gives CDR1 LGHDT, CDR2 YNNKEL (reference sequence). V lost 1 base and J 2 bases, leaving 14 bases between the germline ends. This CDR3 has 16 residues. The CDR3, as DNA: TGTGCCAGCAGCCAAGCTCCTGTCGGGGGGAACTATGGCTACACCTTC. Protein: CASSQAPVGGNYGYTF. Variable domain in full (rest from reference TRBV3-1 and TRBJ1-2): DTAVSQTPKYLVTQMGNDKSIKCEQNLGHDTMYWYKQDSKKFLKIMFSYNNKELIINETVPNRFSPKSPDKAHLNLHINSLELGDSAVYFCASSQAPVGGNYGYTFGSGTRLTVV.

The CDR3 is CASSDDMREAGNTIYF. The CDR3 DNA follows: TGTGCCAGCAGCGACGACATGCGGGAAGCTGGAAACACCATATATTTT. This rearrangement joins TRBV9 to TRBJ1-3, with D uncertain. The CDR3 is made up of 16 amino acids. CDR1 SGDLS and CDR2 YYNGEE come from the germline V gene. The V gene lost 3 bases and the J gene lost 2 bases, with 15 bases spanning the gap.

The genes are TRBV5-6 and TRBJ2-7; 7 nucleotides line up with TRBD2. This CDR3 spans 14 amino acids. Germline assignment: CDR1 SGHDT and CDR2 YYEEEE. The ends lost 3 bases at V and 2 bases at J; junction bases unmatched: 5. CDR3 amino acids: CASSSGTKAYEQYF. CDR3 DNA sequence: TGTGCCAGCAGCTCCGGGACTAAGGCCTACGAGCAGTACTTC.

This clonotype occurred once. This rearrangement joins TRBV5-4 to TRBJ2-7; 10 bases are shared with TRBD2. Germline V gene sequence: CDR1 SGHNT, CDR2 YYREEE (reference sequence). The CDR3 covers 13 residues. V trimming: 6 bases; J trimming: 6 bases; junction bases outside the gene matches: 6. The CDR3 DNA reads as TGTGCCAGCACCTCGGGACTAGCGTCCGAGCAGTACTTC. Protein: CASTSGLASEQYF.

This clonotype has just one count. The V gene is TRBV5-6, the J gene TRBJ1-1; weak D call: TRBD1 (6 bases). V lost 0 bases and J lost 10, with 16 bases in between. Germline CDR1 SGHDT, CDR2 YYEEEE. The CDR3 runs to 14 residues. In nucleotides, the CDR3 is TGTGCCAGCAGCTTGGAGGGGGGGCCCAGTCCAGCTTTCTTT. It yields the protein CASSLEGGPSPAFF. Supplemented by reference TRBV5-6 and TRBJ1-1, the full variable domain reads DAGVTQSPTHLIKTRGQQVTLRCSPKSGHDTVSWYQQALGQGPQFIFQYYEEEERQRGNFPDRFSGHQFPNYSSELNVNALLLGDSALYLCASSLEGGPSPAFFGQGTRLTVV.

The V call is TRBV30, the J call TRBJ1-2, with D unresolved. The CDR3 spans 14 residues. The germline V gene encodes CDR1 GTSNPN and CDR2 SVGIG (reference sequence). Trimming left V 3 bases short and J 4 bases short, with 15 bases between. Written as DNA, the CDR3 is TGTGCCTGGAGAGGGCACGCCGTTCCCTATGGCTACACCTTC. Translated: CAWRGHAVPYGYTF.

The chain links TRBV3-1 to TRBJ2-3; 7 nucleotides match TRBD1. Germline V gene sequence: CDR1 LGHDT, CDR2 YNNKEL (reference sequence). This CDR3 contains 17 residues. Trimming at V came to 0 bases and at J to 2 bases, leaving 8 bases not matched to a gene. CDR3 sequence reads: CASSQDSDRAVTDTQYF. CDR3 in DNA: TGTGCCAGCAGCCAAGATAGTGACAGGGCGGTCACAGATACGCAGTATTTT.

The CDR3 here is CASSLGQINQPQHF. The CDR3 DNA sequence: TGTGCCAGCAGCTTGGGCCAGATCAATCAGCCCCAGCATTTT. The V call is TRBV5-8, the J call TRBJ1-5; D unclear. V lost 0 bases, J lost 3 bases, and 7 bases lay in between. CDR3 length: 14 residues. Germline CDR1 SGHTS, CDR2 YDEGEE.

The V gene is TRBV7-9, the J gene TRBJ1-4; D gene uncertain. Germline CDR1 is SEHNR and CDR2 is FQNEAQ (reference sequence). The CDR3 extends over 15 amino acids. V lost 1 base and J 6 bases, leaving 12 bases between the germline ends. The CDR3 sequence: CASSLGEDRYEKLFF. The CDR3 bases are TGTGCCAGCAGCTTAGGGGAGGATCGGTATGAAAAACTGTTTTTT.

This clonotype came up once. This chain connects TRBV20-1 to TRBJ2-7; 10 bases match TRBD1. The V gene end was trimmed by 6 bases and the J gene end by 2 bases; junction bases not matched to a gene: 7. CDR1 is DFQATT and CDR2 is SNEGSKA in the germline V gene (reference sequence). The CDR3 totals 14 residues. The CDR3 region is CSAHGTGDTYEQYF. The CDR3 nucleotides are TGCAGTGCCCATGGGACAGGGGACACCTACGAGCAGTACTTC.

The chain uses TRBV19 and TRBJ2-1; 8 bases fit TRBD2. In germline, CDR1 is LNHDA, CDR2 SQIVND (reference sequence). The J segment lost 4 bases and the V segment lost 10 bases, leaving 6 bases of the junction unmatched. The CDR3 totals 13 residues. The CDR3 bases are TGTGCCACCGGGGGGGTTTCTTACAATGAGCAGTTCTTC. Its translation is CATGGVSYNEQFF. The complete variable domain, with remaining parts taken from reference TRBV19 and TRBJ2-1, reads DGGITQSPKYLFRKEGQNVTLSCEQNLNHDAMYWYRQDPGQGLRLIYYSQIVNDFQKGDIAEGYSVSREKKESFPLTVTSAQKNPTAFYLCATGGVSYNEQFFGPGTRLTVL.

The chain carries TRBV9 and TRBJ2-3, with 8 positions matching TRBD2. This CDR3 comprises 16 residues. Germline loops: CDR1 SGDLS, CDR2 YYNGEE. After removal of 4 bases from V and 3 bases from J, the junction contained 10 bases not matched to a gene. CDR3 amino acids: CASSSHSGIETDTQYF. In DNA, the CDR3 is TGTGCCAGCAGCTCTCATAGCGGGATTGAGACAGATACGCAGTATTTT.

The CDR3 loop reads CSARDLEVAETQYF. The CDR3 nucleotides are TGCAGTGCTAGAGATCTGGAGGTCGCGGAGACCCAGTACTTC. The V call is TRBV20-1, the J call TRBJ2-5; perhaps TRBD2 as D (5 bases). V lost 0 bases and J 5 bases, leaving 13 bases between the germline ends. The CDR3 sequence is 14 residues long. Germline V CDR1 and CDR2: DFQATT, SNEGSKA (reference sequence).